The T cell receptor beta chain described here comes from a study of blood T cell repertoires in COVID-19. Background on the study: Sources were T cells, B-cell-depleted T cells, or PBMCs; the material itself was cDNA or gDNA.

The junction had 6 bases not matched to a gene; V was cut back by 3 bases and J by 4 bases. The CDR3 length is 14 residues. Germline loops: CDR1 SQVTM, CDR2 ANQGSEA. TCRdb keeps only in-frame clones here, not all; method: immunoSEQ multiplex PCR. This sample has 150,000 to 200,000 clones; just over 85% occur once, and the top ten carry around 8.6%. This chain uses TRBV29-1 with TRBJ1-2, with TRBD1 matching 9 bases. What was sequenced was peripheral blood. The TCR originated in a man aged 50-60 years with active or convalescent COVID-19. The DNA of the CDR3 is TGCAGCGTTGAGGGACAGGGAGGCTTCTATGGCTACACCTTC. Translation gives CSVEGQGGFYGYTF.